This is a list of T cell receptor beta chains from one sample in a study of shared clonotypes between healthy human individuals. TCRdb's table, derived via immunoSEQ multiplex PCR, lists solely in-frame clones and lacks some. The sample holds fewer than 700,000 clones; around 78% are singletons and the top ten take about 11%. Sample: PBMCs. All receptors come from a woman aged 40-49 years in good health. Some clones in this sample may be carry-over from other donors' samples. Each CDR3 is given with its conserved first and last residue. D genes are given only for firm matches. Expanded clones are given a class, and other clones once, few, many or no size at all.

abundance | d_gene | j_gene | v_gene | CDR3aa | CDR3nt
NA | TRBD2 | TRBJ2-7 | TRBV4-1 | CASSQEAPRTSGKSEQYF | TGCGCCAGCAGCCAAGAGGCCCCCAGGACTAGCGGGAAATCCGAGCAGTACTTC
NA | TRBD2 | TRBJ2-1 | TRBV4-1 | CASSHRLAGYNEQFF | TGCGCCAGCAGCCATCGACTAGCGGGCTACAATGAGCAGTTCTTC
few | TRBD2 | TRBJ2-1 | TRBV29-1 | CSVEVLAGGKGQFF | TGCAGCGTTGAGGTTCTAGCGGGAGGGAAGGGGCAGTTCTTC
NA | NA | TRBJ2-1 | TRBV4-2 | CASSPSSYEQFF | TGTGCCAGCAGCCCTTCTAGCTATGAGCAGTTCTTC
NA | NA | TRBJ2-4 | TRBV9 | CASSVGGQKNIQYF | TGTGCCAGCAGCGTAGGGGGGCAGAAAAACATTCAGTACTTC
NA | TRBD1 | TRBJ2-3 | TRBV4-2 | CASSLHGTADSTDTQYF | TGTGCCAGCAGCCTCCATGGGACAGCGGATAGCACAGATACGCAGTATTTT
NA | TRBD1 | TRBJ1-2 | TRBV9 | CASSVEQGRYGYTF | TGTGCCAGCAGCGTAGAACAGGGGCGGTATGGCTACACCTTC
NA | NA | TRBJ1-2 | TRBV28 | CASSLRGRGYGYTF | TGTGCCAGCAGTTTAAGGGGCAGGGGTTATGGCTACACCTTC
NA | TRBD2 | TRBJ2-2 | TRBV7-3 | CASSPGLAGGTGELFF | TGTGCCAGCAGCCCAGGACTAGCGGGGGGCACCGGGGAGCTGTTTTTT
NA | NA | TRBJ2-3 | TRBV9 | CASSVGSNTDTQYF | TGTGCCAGCAGCGTCGGGTCGAACACAGATACGCAGTATTTT
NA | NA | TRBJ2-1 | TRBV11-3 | CASSLDRGAYNEQFF | TGTGCCAGCAGCTTAGACAGGGGGGCTTACAATGAGCAGTTCTTC
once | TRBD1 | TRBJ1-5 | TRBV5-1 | CASSLDTGVDQPQHF | TGCGCCAGCAGCTTGGATACAGGGGTAGATCAGCCCCAGCATTTT
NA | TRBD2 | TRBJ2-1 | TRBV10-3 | CAINLGLANSYNEQFF | TGTGCCATCAATCTCGGACTAGCGAACTCCTACAATGAGCAGTTCTTC
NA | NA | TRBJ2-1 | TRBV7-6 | CASSKGTLYNEQFF | TGTGCCAGCAGCAAAGGGACCCTTTACAATGAGCAGTTCTTC
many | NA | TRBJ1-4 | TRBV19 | CASTSRNDNEKLFF | TGTGCCAGTACATCCCGGAACGATAATGAAAAACTGTTTTTT
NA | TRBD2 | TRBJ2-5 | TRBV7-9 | CASSHGGALETQYF | TGTGCCAGCAGCCACGGGGGGGCTCTCGAGACCCAGTACTTC
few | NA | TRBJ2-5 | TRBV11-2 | CASSFWGQETQYF | TGTGCCAGCAGCTTTTGGGGCCAAGAGACCCAGTACTTC
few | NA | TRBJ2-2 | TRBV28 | CASRLSVPTGELFF | TGTGCCAGCAGATTGAGCGTCCCCACCGGGGAGCTGTTTTTT
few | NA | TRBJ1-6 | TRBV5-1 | CASSPTANNSPLHF | TGCGCCAGCAGCCCGACAGCTAACAATTCACCCCTCCACTTT
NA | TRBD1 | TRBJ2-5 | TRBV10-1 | CASSPTGTGGWETQYF | TGCGCCAGCAGTCCAACCGGGACAGGGGGCTGGGAGACCCAGTACTTC
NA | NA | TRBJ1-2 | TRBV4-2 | CASSQEDSGAGYGYTF | TGTGCCAGCAGCCAAGAGGACTCGGGGGCGGGCTATGGCTACACCTTC
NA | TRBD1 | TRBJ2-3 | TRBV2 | CASSSLGQGGDTQYF | TGTGCCAGCAGTTCGCTTGGACAGGGGGGGGATACGCAGTATTTT
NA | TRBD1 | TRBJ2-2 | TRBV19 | CASSIVARGSNTGELFF | TGTGCCAGTAGTATAGTGGCCAGGGGGTCGAACACCGGGGAGCTGTTTTTT
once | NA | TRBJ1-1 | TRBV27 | CASKLGTMNTEAFF | TGTGCCAGCAAGCTCGGGACAATGAACACTGAAGCTTTCTTT